Shown below are 28 T cell receptor beta chains from a single sample sequenced in a study of CD8 T cells in ankylosing spondylitis. TCRdb re-analysed the 5' RACE reads in MiXCR, keeping a single row per CDR3 protein. The data show 270,000 or so distinct CDR3 sequences, 15% to 20% seen once. Sequencing was carried out using blood, either unsorted or a sorted T cell fraction (not recorded which). The receptor source for this set is a male donor with ankylosing spondylitis or in good health (not recorded which).

V gene TRBV5-1 combines with J gene TRBJ2-1; tentative D call: TRBD2 (6 bases). The CDR3 is made up of 14 amino acids. The ends were cut back, 4 bases at V and 9 bases at J, with 17 bases in the middle. Germline V gives CDR1 SGHRS, CDR2 YFSETQ. The DNA for the CDR3 is TGCGCCAGCAGCCCCTTCCCCTGGGGAGGTGAGCAGTTCTTC. Encoded protein: CASSPFPWGGEQFF.

The rearrangement links TRBV4-3 to TRBJ2-1, with D perhaps matching TRBD1 (6 bases). This CDR3 contains 16 residues. Germline CDR1 LGHNA, CDR2 YSLEER. V was trimmed by 0 bases and J by 4 bases, leaving 13 bases between them. The DNA of the CDR3 is TGCGCCAGCAGCCAAGATCACGGACAGAAGTACAATGAGCAGTTCTTC. The encoded protein is CASSQDHGQKYNEQFF.

The rearrangement links TRBV6-5 to TRBJ2-5; 13 nucleotides line up with TRBD2. This CDR3 is 16 amino acids long. The V segment lost 2 bases and the J segment 3 bases; nucleotides outside the gene matches: 3. Per germline, CDR1 MNHEY and CDR2 SVGAGI. The CDR3 sequence is CASSYGLAGVEETQYF. CDR3 nucleotides: TGTGCCAGCAGTTACGGACTAGCGGGAGTTGAAGAGACCCAGTACTTC.

The sample holds a few counts of this clonotype. The CDR3 protein is CASSLAPAHYEQYF. CDR3 DNA sequence: TGTGCCAGCAGCTTGGCCCCGGCCCACTACGAGCAGTACTTC. The chain employs TRBV5-5 and TRBJ2-7; D not certain. CDR3 length: 14 residues. Trimming took off 0 bases at V and 3 bases at J, with 10 bases between the two ends. From germline, CDR1 is SGHKS and CDR2 YYEKEE (reference sequence).

In this sample, this clonotype turned up many times. The genes are TRBV15 and TRBJ2-3; D may be TRBD1 (5 bases). Germline CDR1 reads LNHNV; CDR2 reads YYDKDF (reference sequence). V was cut by 4 bases and J by 6 bases, with 5 bases left in between. The CDR3 runs 11 residues. The CDR3 bases are TGTGCCACCAGCACAGGGGATACGCAGTATTTT. Its translation: CATSTGDTQYF.

DNA for the CDR3: TGTGCCAGCAGCCCCAGACCCCTCAGCTCCTACAATGAGCAGTTCTTC. Its protein is CASSPRPLSSYNEQFF. The gene calls are TRBV14 and TRBJ2-1; D gene ambiguous. The CDR3 runs 16 residues. CDR1 is SGHDN, CDR2 FVKESK, per germline. The V end lost 4 bases, the J end lost 0 bases, and 13 bases lay between the germline ends.

This clonotype was found a few times. The chain combines TRBV28 with TRBJ2-7; TRBD2 agrees at 12 bases. This CDR3 region has 20 residues. Germline lookup yields CDR1 MDHEN and CDR2 SYDVKM. V was pared by 1 base and J by 7 bases, with 20 bases of the junction left unmatched. CDR3 sequence: CASSLSPGLAGGPSPREQYF. DNA for the CDR3: TGTGCCAGCAGTTTATCCCCTGGGCTAGCGGGAGGGCCGTCCCCTAGAGAGCAGTACTTC.

This clonotype was recorded at least ten times. The chain uses TRBV29-1 and TRBJ2-2; unclear D gene. The ends were cut back, 4 bases at V and 3 bases at J, with 15 bases in the middle. The CDR3 is 15 residues long. The germline V gene encodes CDR1 SQVTM and CDR2 ANQGSEA. CDR3 in DNA: TGCAGCGTTGGCCCCGTTGCTGGGGACACCGGGGAGCTGTTTTTT. Amino acids: CSVGPVAGDTGELFF.

V gene TRBV7-3 combines with J gene TRBJ2-7; D possibly matches TRBD1 or TRBD2 (6 bases each). The CDR3 consists of 13 residues. CDR1 and CDR2 from the germline V gene are SGHTA and FQGTGA. V was shortened by 1 base and J by 5 bases, with 9 bases between the two germline ends. In nucleotides, the CDR3 is TGTGCCAGCAGCTTAATGGGGGGCGACGAGCAGTACTTC. This translates into CASSLMGGDEQYF.

There are many counts of this clonotype. The chain uses TRBV12-3 or TRBV12-4 and TRBJ2-1, with 12 bases matching TRBD2. The trim removed 5 bases at V and 6 bases at J, leaving 5 bases unmatched. CDR3 length: 15 residues. CDR3 sequence reads: CASSQLAGGPNEQFF. The CDR3 DNA reads as TGTGCCAGCAGTCAGCTAGCGGGAGGGCCCAATGAGCAGTTCTTC.

This clonotype occurred a few times. The genes are TRBV20-1 and TRBJ1-2; perhaps TRBD1 as D (6 bases). V was trimmed by 0 bases and J by 1 base, leaving 9 bases between them. The CDR3 runs to 14 residues. The V gene's germline CDR1 is DFQATT and CDR2 SNEGSKA (reference sequence). CDR3 sequence: CSARDSGDNYGYTF. CDR3 sequence (DNA): TGCAGTGCTAGAGACTCAGGGGATAACTATGGCTACACCTTC.

The CDR3 coding sequence is TGTGCCAGCAGTCAACAGGGAGAGGATCAGCCCCAGCATTTT. Translating it yields CASSQQGEDQPQHF. The J gene is TRBJ1-5, the V gene TRBV5-5; weak D call: TRBD1 (6 bases). Per germline, CDR1 SGHKS and CDR2 YYEKEE (reference sequence). The germline V and J ends were trimmed by 5 bases and 5 bases, with 14 bases remaining between them. The CDR3 spans 14 residues.

In this sample, this clonotype turned up a few times. The rearrangement links TRBV7-6 to TRBJ2-7, with no clear D. Germline V gene data show CDR1 as SGHVS and CDR2 as FNYEAQ. The CDR3 contains 13 residues. The V end lost 5 bases, the J end lost 0 bases, and 8 bases lay between the germline ends. The CDR3 is CASSLDISYEQYF. In nucleotides, the CDR3 is TGTGCCAGCAGCCTTGACATCTCCTACGAGCAGTACTTC.

This clonotype appeared many times. This chain uses TRBV20-1 with TRBJ2-5; 9 nucleotides align to TRBD2. The CDR3 spans 15 residues. Germline assignment: CDR1 DFQATT and CDR2 SNEGSKA (reference sequence). The trim removed 7 bases at V and 0 bases at J, leaving 9 bases unmatched. The CDR3 here is CSVGGRDIYQETQYF. The DNA of the CDR3 is TGCAGTGTGGGCGGGAGGGACATTTACCAAGAGACCCAGTACTTC.

The chain recombines TRBV4-2 with TRBJ2-1; 8 bases are a match to TRBD2. There are 16 residues in the CDR3. V trimming: 0 bases; J trimming: 9 bases; junction bases outside the gene matches: 10. Germline V CDR1 and CDR2: LGHNA, YNFKEQ. DNA of the CDR3: TGTGCCAGCAGCCAAGATTGGACGGGAGGGCCGGTTGAGCAGTTCTTC. Amino acids: CASSQDWTGGPVEQFF.

The table lists this clonotype with a few counts. The CDR3 here is CASSYSPRTGGYEQYF. The CDR3 DNA reads as TGTGCCAGCAGTTACTCACCCAGGACAGGGGGCTACGAGCAGTACTTC. This rearrangement joins TRBV6-5 to TRBJ2-7, with 10 bases that match TRBD1. Trimming cost V 0 bases and J 3 bases; bases outside gene matches: 5. The V gene's germline CDR1 is MNHEY and CDR2 SVGAGI. The CDR3 consists of 16 residues.

The chain links TRBV7-2 to TRBJ2-5; 8 bases agree with TRBD1. Germline V gene data show CDR1 as SGHTA and CDR2 as FQGNSA. The CDR3 covers 16 residues. V shed 5 bases and J 4 bases; nucleotides not matched to a gene: 12. The CDR3 region has the DNA TGTGCCAGCAGCCTCACTTTCGGGACAGGAACAGAGACCCAGTACTTC. Its protein is CASSLTFGTGTETQYF.

This clonotype was found a few times. The chain employs TRBV9 and TRBJ1-2, with 7 bases fitting TRBD1. The germline V gene has CDR1 SGDLS and CDR2 YYNGEE. V lost 0 bases, J lost 8 bases, and 10 bases stayed unmatched. The CDR3 runs 15 residues. In nucleotides, the CDR3 is TGTGCCAGCAGCGTAGGGACAGGCCTTCAGGAGGGCTACACCTTC. Translating it yields CASSVGTGLQEGYTF.

A word on this clonotype: Because it lacks the conserved phenylalanine or tryptophan at the end, this CDR3 is likely a read error. J is TRBJ2-7 and V is TRBV29-1, with 8 bases lining up with TRBD2. Germline V gene lookup returns CDR1 SQVTM and CDR2 ANQGSEA. The CDR3 runs to 12 residues. Trimming at V came to 6 bases and at J to 6 bases, leaving 7 bases not matched to a gene. This CDR3 reads CSVLAASGEQYS. The CDR3 nucleotides read TGCAGCGTACTAGCGGCTTCAGGCGAGCAGTACTCC.

J is TRBJ2-5 and V is TRBV28, with 9 nucleotides matching TRBD2. Germline V gene lookup returns CDR1 MDHEN and CDR2 SYDVKM. The CDR3 is made up of 15 amino acids. With 3 bases clipped from V and 5 bases from J, the junction kept 7 bases outside the gene matches. The CDR3 loop reads CASSFVSSGSETQYF. The CDR3 nucleotides read TGTGCCAGCAGTTTTGTTAGTAGCGGGAGTGAGACCCAGTACTTC.

There are a few counts of this clonotype. The chain combines TRBV29-1 with TRBJ2-7, with 7 bases identical to TRBD1. V lost 7 bases to trimming and J lost 6 bases; unmatched junction nucleotides: 9. Germline V gene lookup returns CDR1 SQVTM and CDR2 ANQGSEA. This CDR3 comprises 12 residues. For the CDR3, the DNA is TGCAGCGCGACAGGGTCTCCATCCGAGCAGTACTTC. This gives the protein CSATGSPSEQYF.

J is TRBJ1-1 and V is TRBV28; no clear D. The CDR3 extends over 12 amino acids. V was shortened by 1 base and J by 8 bases, with 8 bases between the two germline ends. Per germline, CDR1 MDHEN and CDR2 SYDVKM. The CDR3 sequence: CASSLSGWEAFF. CDR3 sequence (DNA): TGTGCCAGCAGTTTATCGGGCTGGGAAGCTTTCTTT.

V usage is TRBV6-2 or TRBV6-3 and J usage is TRBJ2-1; unclear D gene. CDR3 size: 15 residues. Germline loops: CDR1 MNHEY, CDR2 SVGEGT. V lost 6 bases, J lost 0 bases, and 12 bases lay in between. CDR3 loop: CASSPAESSYNEQFF. In DNA, the CDR3 is TGTGCCAGCAGCCCAGCCGAGAGCTCCTACAATGAGCAGTTCTTC.

V and J are TRBV19 and TRBJ2-7; D might be TRBD2 (7 bases). V was trimmed by 5 bases and J by 6 bases, leaving 17 bases between them. Germline CDR1 is LNHDA and CDR2 is SQIVND (reference sequence). The CDR3 contains 14 residues. The CDR3 is CASSWGGGYGEQYF. The CDR3 DNA follows: TGTGCCAGTAGTTGGGGCGGGGGCTACGGCGAGCAGTACTTC.

The V call is TRBV7-3, the J call TRBJ2-1; D remains unclear. Germline CDR1 SGHTA, CDR2 FQGTGA. CDR3 length equals 16 residues. V dropped 0 bases and J dropped 0 bases, with 9 bases sitting between them. CDR3: CASSLTAPSSYNEQFF. The CDR3 DNA reads as TGTGCCAGCAGCTTAACGGCTCCGAGCTCCTACAATGAGCAGTTCTTC.

The table lists this clonotype with many counts. The chain is built from TRBV7-6 and TRBJ2-7, with TRBD2 as a possible D gene (5 bases). Trimming left V 5 bases short and J 3 bases short, with 11 bases between. The CDR3 consists of 13 residues. Germline assignment: CDR1 SGHVS and CDR2 FNYEAQ. The CDR3, as DNA: TGTGCCAGCAGCCCACGGGAATTCTACGAGCAGTACTTC. The encoded protein is CASSPREFYEQYF. Full variable domain (missing parts from reference TRBV7-6 and TRBJ2-7): GAGVSQSPRYKVTKRGQDVALRCDPISGHVSLYWYRQALGQGPEFLTYFNYEAQQDKSGLPNDRFSAERPEGSISTLTIQRTEQRDSAMYRCASSPREFYEQYFGPGTRLTVT.

This clonotype was picked up a small number of times. The V and J genes are TRBV6-5 and TRBJ2-4, with 8 bases aligning to TRBD1. CDR1 and CDR2 from the germline V gene are MNHEY and SVGAGI. This CDR3 is built from 14 residues. Losses at the gene ends were 3 bases for V and 9 bases for J; bases not matched to a gene: 7. The DNA for the CDR3 is TGTGCCAGCAGTTATGCCCGAACAGGGGGCATTCAGTACTTC. Its translation: CASSYARTGGIQYF.

The chain carries TRBV4-1 and TRBJ2-1; no definite D call. The V end was cut by 1 base, the J end by 8 bases, with 9 bases between. Germline lookup yields CDR1 MGHRA and CDR2 YSYEKL. The CDR3 loop spans 13 amino acids. CDR3 DNA sequence: TGCGCCAGCAGCCAAGTTGTTGGCGATGAGCAGTTCTTC. It codes for CASSQVVGDEQFF.